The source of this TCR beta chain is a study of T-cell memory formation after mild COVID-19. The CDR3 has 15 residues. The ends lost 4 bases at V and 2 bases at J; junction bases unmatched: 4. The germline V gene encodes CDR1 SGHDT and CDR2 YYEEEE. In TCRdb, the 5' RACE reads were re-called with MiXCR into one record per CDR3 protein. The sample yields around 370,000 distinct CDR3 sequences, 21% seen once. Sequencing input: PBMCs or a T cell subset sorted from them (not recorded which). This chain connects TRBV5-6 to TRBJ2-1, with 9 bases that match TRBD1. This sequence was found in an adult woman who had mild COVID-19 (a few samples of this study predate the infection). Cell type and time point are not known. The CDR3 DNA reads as TGTGCCAGCAGCGTGGGACAGGGACCCTACAATGAGCAGTTCTTC. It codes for CASSVGQGPYNEQFF.